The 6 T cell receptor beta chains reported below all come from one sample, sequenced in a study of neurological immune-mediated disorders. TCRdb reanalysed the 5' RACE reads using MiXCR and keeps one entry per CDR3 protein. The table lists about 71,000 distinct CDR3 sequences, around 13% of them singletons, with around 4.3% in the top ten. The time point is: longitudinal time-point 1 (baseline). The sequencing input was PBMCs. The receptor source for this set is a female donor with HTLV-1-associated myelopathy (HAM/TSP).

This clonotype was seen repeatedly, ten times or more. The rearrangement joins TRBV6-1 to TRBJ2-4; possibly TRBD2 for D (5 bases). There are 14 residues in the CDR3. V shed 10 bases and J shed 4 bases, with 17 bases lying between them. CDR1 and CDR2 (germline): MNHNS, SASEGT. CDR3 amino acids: CATNPPGKKNIQYF. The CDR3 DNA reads TGTGCCACCAACCCTCCGGGGAAGAAAAACATTCAGTACTTC.

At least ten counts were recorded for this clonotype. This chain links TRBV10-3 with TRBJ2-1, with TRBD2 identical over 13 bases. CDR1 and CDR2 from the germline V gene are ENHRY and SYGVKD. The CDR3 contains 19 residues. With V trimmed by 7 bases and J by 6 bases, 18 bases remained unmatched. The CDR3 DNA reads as TGTGCCATCAAGAGGGGTCAGGGGGGGACTAGCGGGGATCGCAATGAGCAGTTCTTC. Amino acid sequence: CAIKRGQGGTSGDRNEQFF.

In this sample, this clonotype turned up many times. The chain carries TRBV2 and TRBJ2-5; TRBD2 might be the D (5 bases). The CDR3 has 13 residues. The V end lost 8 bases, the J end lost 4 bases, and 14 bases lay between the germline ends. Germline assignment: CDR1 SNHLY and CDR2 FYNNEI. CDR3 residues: CASRSTGVETQYF. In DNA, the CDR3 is TGTGCCAGCCGGTCTACCGGGGTAGAGACCCAGTACTTC. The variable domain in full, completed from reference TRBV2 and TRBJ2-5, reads EPEVTQTPSHQVTQMGQEVILRCVPISNHLYFYWYRQILGQKVEFLVSFYNNEISEKSEIFDDQFSVERPDGSNFTLKIRSTKLEDSAMYFCASRSTGVETQYFGPGTRLLVL.

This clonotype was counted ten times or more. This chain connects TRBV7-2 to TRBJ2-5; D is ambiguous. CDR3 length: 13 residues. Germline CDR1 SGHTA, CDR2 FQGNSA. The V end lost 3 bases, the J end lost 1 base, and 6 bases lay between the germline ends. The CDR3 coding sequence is TGTGCCAGCAGCTTCTCGTTCCAAGAGACCCAGTACTTC. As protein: CASSFSFQETQYF. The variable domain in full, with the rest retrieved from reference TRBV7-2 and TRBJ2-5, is GAGVSQSPSNKVTEKGKDVELRCDPISGHTALYWYRQSLGQGLEFLIYFQGNSAPDKSGLPSDRFSAERTGGSVSTLTIQRTQQEDSAVYLCASSFSFQETQYFGPGTRLLVL.

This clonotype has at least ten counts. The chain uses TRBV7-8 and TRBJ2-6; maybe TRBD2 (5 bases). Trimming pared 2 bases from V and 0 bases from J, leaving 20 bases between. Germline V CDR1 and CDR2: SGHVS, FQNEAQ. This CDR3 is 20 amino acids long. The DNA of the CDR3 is TGTGCCAGCAGCTTATCTTTCCTGGGAGTCGACTTCTCTGGGGCCAACGTCCTGACTTTC. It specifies CASSLSFLGVDFSGANVLTF.

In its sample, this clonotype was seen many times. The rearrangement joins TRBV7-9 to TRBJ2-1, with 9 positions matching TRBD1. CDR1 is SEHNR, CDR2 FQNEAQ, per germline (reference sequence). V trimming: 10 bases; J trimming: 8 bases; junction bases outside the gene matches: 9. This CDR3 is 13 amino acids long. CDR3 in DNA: TGTGCCATCGTGCGGGACAGGGAGGATGAGCAGTTCTTC. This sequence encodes CAIVRDREDEQFF.